This T cell receptor (beta chain) derives from a study of blood T cell repertoires in COVID-19. Background on the study: T cells, B-cell-depleted T cells, or PBMCs supplied cDNA or gDNA.

Trimming took 6 bases from V and 1 from J; bases not matched to a gene: 5. This CDR3 has 17 amino acids. Per germline, CDR1 SNHLY and CDR2 FYNNEI. Per the original data handling: The assay estimated nucleated cells by amplifying reference gene primers. Assay used: immunoSEQ multiplex PCR; TCRdb lists only in-frame clones, some missing. The V and J calls and the clone size are those of that table, but D and trimming were determined from the DNA. The sample contains about 310,000 clones, more than 75% of which appear only once. This TCR came from a woman aged 50 to 60 who had recovered from COVID-19. The sample was peripheral blood. This chain links TRBV2 with TRBJ2-2; 13 bases are a match to TRBD2. The CDR3 protein is CASRRTSGRLNTGELFF. In DNA, the CDR3 is TGTGCCAGCAGGCGGACTAGCGGGAGACTGAACACCGGGGAGCTGTTTTTT.